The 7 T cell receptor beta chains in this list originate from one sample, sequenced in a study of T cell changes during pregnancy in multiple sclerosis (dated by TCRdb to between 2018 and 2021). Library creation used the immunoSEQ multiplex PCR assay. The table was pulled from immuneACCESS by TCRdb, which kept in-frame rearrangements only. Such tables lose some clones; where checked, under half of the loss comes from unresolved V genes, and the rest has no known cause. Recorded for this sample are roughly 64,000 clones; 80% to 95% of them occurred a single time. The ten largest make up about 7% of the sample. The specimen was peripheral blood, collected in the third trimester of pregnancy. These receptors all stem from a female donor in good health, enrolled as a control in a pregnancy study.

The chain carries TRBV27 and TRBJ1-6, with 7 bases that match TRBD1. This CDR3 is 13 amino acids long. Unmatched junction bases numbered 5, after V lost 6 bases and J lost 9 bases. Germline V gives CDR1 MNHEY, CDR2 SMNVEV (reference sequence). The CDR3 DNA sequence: TGTGCCAGCAGGGGAACAGGGGTTTCACCCCTCCACTTT. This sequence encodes CASRGTGVSPLHF.

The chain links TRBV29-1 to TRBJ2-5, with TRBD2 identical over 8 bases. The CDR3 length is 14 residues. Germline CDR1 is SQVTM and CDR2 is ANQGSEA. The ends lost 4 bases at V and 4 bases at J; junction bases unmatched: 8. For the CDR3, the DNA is TGCAGCGTTGCTCCAACGGGGGGGGGAGAGACCCAGTACTTC. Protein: CSVAPTGGGETQYF.

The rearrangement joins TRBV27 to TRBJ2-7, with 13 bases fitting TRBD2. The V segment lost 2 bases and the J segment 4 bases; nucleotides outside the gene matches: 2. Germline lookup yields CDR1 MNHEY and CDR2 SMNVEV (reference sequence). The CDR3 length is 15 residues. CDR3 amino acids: CASSLGTSGNYEQYF. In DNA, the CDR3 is TGTGCCAGCAGTTTAGGGACTAGCGGGAATTACGAGCAGTACTTC.

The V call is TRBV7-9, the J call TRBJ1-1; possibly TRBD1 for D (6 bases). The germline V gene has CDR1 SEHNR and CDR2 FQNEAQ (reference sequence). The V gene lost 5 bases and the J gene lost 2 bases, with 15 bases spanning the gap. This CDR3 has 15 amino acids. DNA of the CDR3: TGTGCCAGCAGCCTACAGGGAGGGTTAAACACTGAAGCTTTCTTT. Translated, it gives CASSLQGGLNTEAFF.

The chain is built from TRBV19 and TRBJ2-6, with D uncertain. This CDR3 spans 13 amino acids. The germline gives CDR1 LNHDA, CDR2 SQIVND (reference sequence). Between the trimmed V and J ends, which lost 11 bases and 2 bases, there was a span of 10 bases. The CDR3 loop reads CAGAEAGANVLTF. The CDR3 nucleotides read TGTGCCGGTGCCGAGGCTGGGGCCAACGTCCTGACTTTC.

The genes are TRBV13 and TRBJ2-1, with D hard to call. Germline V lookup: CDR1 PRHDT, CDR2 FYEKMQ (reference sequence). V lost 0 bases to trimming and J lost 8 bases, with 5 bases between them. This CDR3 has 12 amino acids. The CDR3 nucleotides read TGTGCCAGCAGCTTAGGCAATGATGAGCAGTTCTTC. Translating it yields CASSLGNDEQFF.

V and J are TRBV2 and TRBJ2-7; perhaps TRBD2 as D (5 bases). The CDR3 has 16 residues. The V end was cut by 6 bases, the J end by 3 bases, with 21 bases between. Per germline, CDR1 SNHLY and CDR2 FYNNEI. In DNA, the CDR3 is TGTGCCAGCAGCCCCCGGACTCCACCACTTCTCTACGAGCAGTACTTC. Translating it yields CASSPRTPPLLYEQYF.